The 20 T cell receptor beta chains in this list originate from one sample, sequenced in a study of graft-versus-host responses after intestinal transplantation. The repertoire was sequenced with immunoSEQ multiplex PCR; TCRdb's copy has only in-frame clones and lacks some. In the table there are 4,800 or so clones, around 70% of which are singletons. Source: PBMCs, taken 541 days after intestinal transplant. The receptors here all came from a human patient who received an intestinal transplant, so some T cells may come from the graft donor.

The CDR3 region is CASYDTYTQYF. For the CDR3, the DNA is TGTGCCAGTTACGACACGTATACGCAGTATTTT. This chain uses TRBV18 with TRBJ2-3, with D uncertain. Between the trimmed V and J ends, which lost 9 bases and 7 bases, there was a span of 11 bases. From germline, CDR1 is KGHSH and CDR2 LQKENI. This CDR3 contains 11 residues.

The chain couples TRBV6-6 to TRBJ2-7; TRBD1 matches 7 bases. CDR3 length: 15 amino acids. V gave up 5 bases and J gave up 2 bases; unmatched junction bases: 9. From germline, CDR1 is MNHNY and CDR2 SVGAGI (reference sequence). The chain's CDR3 is CASSTGQDPTYEQYF. The CDR3 bases are TGTGCCAGCAGTACCGGACAGGACCCAACCTACGAGCAGTACTTC.

The chain has TRBV11-3 and TRBJ2-3; tentatively, D is TRBD1 (6 bases). The CDR3 is 14 residues long. Germline V gene sequence: CDR1 SGHNT, CDR2 YENEEA. Trimming cost V 5 bases and J 4 bases, with 13 bases left between them. The CDR3 nucleotides read TGTGCCAGCAGCGTCAGGGGTTGGTCAGATACGCAGTATTTT. It translates to CASSVRGWSDTQYF. The full variable domain, with the rest looked up from reference TRBV11-3 and TRBJ2-3, is EAGVVQSPRYKIIEKKQPVAFWCNPISGHNTLYWYLQNLGQGPELLIRYENEEAVDDSQLPKDRFSAERLKGVDSTLKIQPAELGDSAVYLCASSVRGWSDTQYFGPGTRLTVL.

V usage is TRBV4-1 and J usage is TRBJ1-6; the D is unclear. The V end was cut by 3 bases, the J end by 3 bases, with 9 bases between. Germline V lookup: CDR1 MGHRA, CDR2 YSYEKL. The CDR3 loop spans 15 amino acids. CDR3 amino acids: CASSQQKNYNSPLHF. The CDR3 region has the DNA TGCGCCAGCAGCCAGCAGAAAAACTATAATTCACCCCTCCACTTT.

V gene TRBV19 combines with J gene TRBJ1-2; D unclear. Germline-derived CDR1 and CDR2 are LNHDA and SQIVND (reference sequence). V was clipped by 2 bases and J by 0 bases, with 16 bases between them. The CDR3 has 17 residues. The CDR3 reads CASSIKPVAVPNYGYTF. Here the CDR3 DNA reads TGTGCCAGTAGTATAAAACCCGTGGCAGTTCCTAACTATGGCTACACCTTC. The variable domain in full, with the rest retrieved from reference TRBV19 and TRBJ1-2, is DGGITQSPKYLFRKEGQNVTLSCEQNLNHDAMYWYRQDPGQGLRLIYYSQIVNDFQKGDIAEGYSVSREKKESFPLTVTSAQKNPTAFYLCASSIKPVAVPNYGYTFGSGTRLTVV.

The V gene is TRBV7-2, the J gene TRBJ1-4; weak D call: TRBD1 (6 bases). Per germline, CDR1 SGHTA and CDR2 FQGNSA. The length of the CDR3 is 15 residues. Trimming left V 10 bases short and J 6 bases short, with 21 bases between. The chain's CDR3 is CANGLSGGAHEKLFF. The CDR3 nucleotides are TGTGCCAACGGCTTATCCGGGGGCGCTCATGAAAAACTGTTTTTT.

This clone showed up just once. V is TRBV7-8 and J is TRBJ1-4, with D perhaps matching TRBD1 (5 bases). The V end was cut by 5 bases, the J end by 0 bases, with 13 bases between. This CDR3 is built from 16 residues. In germline, CDR1 is SGHVS, CDR2 FQNEAQ. The CDR3 DNA is TGTGCCAGCAGCGCCCTTCAGGGTGCAACTAATGAAAAACTGTTTTTT. This encodes CASSALQGATNEKLFF. The entire variable domain, with the rest obtained from reference TRBV7-8 and TRBJ1-4, is as follows: GAGVSQSPRYKVAKRGQDVALRCDPISGHVSLFWYQQALGQGPEFLTYFQNEAQLDKSGLPSDRFFAERPEGSVSTLKIQRTQQEDSAVYLCASSALQGATNEKLFFGSGTQLSVL.

The chain recombines TRBV6-1 with TRBJ2-1, with 11 bases fitting TRBD2. Trimming removed 7 bases from V and 7 bases from J; junction bases left unmatched: 9. This CDR3 is built from 15 residues. In germline, CDR1 is MNHNS, CDR2 SASEGT. CDR3 region: CASTEISGGANEQFF. The CDR3 DNA is TGTGCCAGCACTGAGATTAGCGGGGGGGCTAATGAGCAGTTCTTC.

The chain has TRBV6-6 and TRBJ1-3; perhaps TRBD1 as D (6 bases). The CDR3 has 15 amino acids. CDR1 is MNHNY and CDR2 is SVGAGI in the germline V gene (reference sequence). V was trimmed by 5 bases and J by 4 bases, leaving 15 bases between them. CDR3 coding DNA: TGTGCCAGCAGTACAGGGTTAGAACTCGGAAACACCATATATTTT. Protein product: CASSTGLELGNTIYF.

This clone was seen a few times. The chain couples TRBV6-5 to TRBJ1-2; no definite D call. This CDR3 has 13 amino acids. Germline loops: CDR1 MNHEY, CDR2 SVGAGI. The V and J ends lost 2 bases and 4 bases respectively, with 8 bases between them. The CDR3 sequence is CASSYIGTYGYTF. The CDR3 coding sequence is TGTGCCAGCAGTTACATCGGAACCTATGGCTACACCTTC.

This chain uses TRBV13 with TRBJ2-6; D is unclear. Trimming shortened V by 0 bases and J by 1 base, and 7 bases separated the two germline ends. The CDR3 spans 16 residues. CDR1 PRHDT and CDR2 FYEKMQ come from the germline V gene (reference sequence). The CDR3 DNA follows: TGTGCCAGCAGCTTAGGCCCGGAGTCTGGGGCCAACGTCCTGACTTTC. Its protein product is CASSLGPESGANVLTF.

This chain connects TRBV6-5 to TRBJ1-2; D call uncertain. The CDR3 contains 14 residues. V was cut by 6 bases and J by 3 bases, with 14 bases left in between. Per the germline V gene, CDR1 is MNHEY and CDR2 is SVGAGI. CDR3 residues: CASSKARSDYGYTF. Here the CDR3 DNA reads TGTGCCAGCAGCAAAGCCAGAAGCGACTATGGCTACACCTTC.

Note on this clone: A single base separates this from a much larger clone, so it may be a read error. This same CDR3 is encoded by further DNA sequences in the sample. The V gene is TRBV7-2, the J gene TRBJ2-2; D is perhaps TRBD1 (6 bases). CDR3 length equals 14 residues. The V and J ends lost 2 bases and 5 bases respectively, with 9 bases between them. Germline loops: CDR1 SGHTA, CDR2 FQGNSA. The CDR3 loop reads CASSLNQGTGELFF. The CDR3 nucleotides are TGTGCCAGCAGCTTAAATCAGGGGACCGGGGAGCTGTTTTTT.

This clone was picked up many times. The sample has other DNA sequences that encode this CDR3 too. The chain employs TRBV9 and TRBJ1-3; tentatively, D is TRBD1 (6 bases). The CDR3 has 15 residues. Germline V gene lookup returns CDR1 SGDLS and CDR2 YYNGEE. V was shortened by 3 bases and J by 3 bases, with 13 bases between the two germline ends. The CDR3 sequence: CASSGGAIIGNTIYF. DNA of the CDR3: TGTGCCAGCAGCGGGGGGGCGATTATTGGAAACACCATATATTTT.

V and J are TRBV6-5 and TRBJ2-7; 9 nucleotides line up with TRBD1. The ends lost 6 bases at V and 2 bases at J; junction bases unmatched: 5. The CDR3 length is 14 residues. CDR1 and CDR2 from the germline V gene are MNHEY and SVGAGI. The DNA for the CDR3 is TGTGCCAGCAGATCGGGACAGGGCCCCTACGAGCAGTACTTC. This encodes CASRSGQGPYEQYF.

This chain joins TRBV7-2 and TRBJ1-2; no definite D call. Germline V gives CDR1 SGHTA, CDR2 FQGNSA. Trimming stripped 5 bases from V and 0 bases from J, with 7 bases between. The CDR3 covers 13 residues. In DNA, the CDR3 is TGTGCCAGCAGCGCGCAAGCTAACTATGGCTACACCTTC. Its protein product is CASSAQANYGYTF.

This clone came up a few times. The chain is built from TRBV9 and TRBJ2-7; 7 bases line up with TRBD1. V gave up 3 bases and J gave up 3 bases; unmatched junction bases: 6. This CDR3 contains 14 residues. Germline assignment: CDR1 SGDLS and CDR2 YYNGEE. CDR3 region: CASSETGQNYEQYF. The CDR3 nucleotides read TGTGCCAGCAGCGAGACGGGACAGAACTACGAGCAGTACTTC.

The genes are TRBV11-3 and TRBJ2-5, with 8 bases matching TRBD1. Trimming removed 3 bases from V and 1 base from J; junction bases left unmatched: 4. The CDR3 loop spans 15 amino acids. Germline CDR1 SGHNT, CDR2 YENEEA. Written as DNA, the CDR3 is TGTGCCAGCAGCTTTCCGACAGGGGCCCAAGAGACCCAGTACTTC. This translates into CASSFPTGAQETQYF. The variable domain in full, with the rest retrieved from reference TRBV11-3 and TRBJ2-5, is EAGVVQSPRYKIIEKKQPVAFWCNPISGHNTLYWYLQNLGQGPELLIRYENEEAVDDSQLPKDRFSAERLKGVDSTLKIQPAELGDSAVYLCASSFPTGAQETQYFGPGTRLLVL.

The V and J genes are TRBV14 and TRBJ1-2; 11 nucleotides align to TRBD1. The CDR3 covers 15 residues. After removal of 0 bases from V and 8 bases from J, the junction contained 5 bases not matched to a gene. Germline values: CDR1 SGHDN, CDR2 FVKESK. CDR3 amino acids: CASSQDGTGGRGYTF. CDR3 sequence (DNA): TGTGCCAGCAGCCAAGACGGGACAGGGGGACGGGGCTACACCTTC.

This chain links TRBV5-4 with TRBJ1-2; D perhaps matches TRBD1 (5 bases). This CDR3 comprises 16 residues. The V gene's germline CDR1 is SGHNT and CDR2 YYREEE (reference sequence). Trimming cost V 4 bases and J 0 bases, with 16 bases left between them. CDR3 coding DNA: TGTGCCAGCAGCCTCGGTCGCGGGGGGACTAACTATGGCTACACCTTC. Its translation is CASSLGRGGTNYGYTF.